This entry describes one T cell receptor beta chain. Its antigen is unidentified. The sample comes from a study of shared clonotypes between healthy human individuals. About the research overall: In total, the donors were two women and a few men aged 18 to 49. Three plates each covered CD4 naive and memory; CD8 naive two, CD8 memory one. Study-wide results and caveats: Generation of non-shared clonotypes was less probable than generation of clonotypes shared by all four donors.

Clones were sequenced by immunoSEQ multiplex PCR, and TCRdb holds only the in-frame ones, with some missing. The table has 2 million to 3 million clones, roughly 93% seen once; the top ten hold 0.36%. CDR3 length equals 19 residues. V lost 2 bases to trimming and J lost 3 bases, with 23 bases between them. In germline, CDR1 is SGHTA, CDR2 FQGNSA. Investigators divided CD4+ cells into CD45RA+ naive and CD45RA-negative memory subsets. The chain uses TRBV7-2 and TRBJ1-5; tentatively, D is TRBD1 (5 bases). Sequenced input: naive CD4+ T cells from PBMCs. As for subset: CD45RA+ positively selected. This TCR derives from a man between 18 and 35 years old in good health. Some clones in this sample may be carry-over from other donors' samples. CDR3 nucleotide sequence: TGTGCCAGCAGCTTACGGTTCGGCCGAAAGGGGTTTTCCAATCAGCCCCAGCATTTT. It translates to CASSLRFGRKGFSNQPQHF. The full variable domain, its missing parts supplied by reference TRBV7-2 and TRBJ1-5, is GAGVSQSPSNKVTEKGKDVELRCDPISGHTALYWYRQSLGQGLEFLIYFQGNSAPDKSGLPSDRFSAERTGGSVSTLTIQRTQQEDSAVYLCASSLRFGRKGFSNQPQHFGDGTRLSIL.